What follows describes a single TCR beta chain. Library preparation tagged each individual cDNA molecule with a unique molecular identifier. TCRdb called the RACE reads again in MiXCR, with one record for every CDR3 protein. The sample includes 350,000 to 450,000 distinct CDR3 sequences, around 5.5% of them seen just once. The data belong to a study of human T cells and chemical hapten exposure. Germline V gives CDR1 SGHNT, CDR2 YYREEE (reference sequence). This CDR3 is 10 amino acids long. V shed 3 bases and J 11 bases; nucleotides not matched to a gene: 1. This sample's time point: pre-sensitization, week 0. Regarding treatment: therapeutic diphenylcyclopropenone sensitization with weekly scalp DPC.

The input for sequencing was whole blood, taken in connection with sensitization to the hapten diphenylcyclopropenone (DPC). This chain connects TRBV5-4 to TRBJ1-1, with 7 bases lining up with TRBD1. The receptor comes from a woman aged 50 to 60 with alopecia areata. Some clones in this sample may be carry-over from other donors' samples. The CDR3 loop reads CASSSDRAFF. The DNA of the CDR3 is TGTGCCAGCAGCTCGGACAGGGCTTTCTTT.